This paragraph reports one TCR beta chain. Its antigen is currently unknown. V dropped 4 bases and J dropped 6 bases, with 9 bases sitting between them. The CDR3 extends over 12 amino acids. The V gene's germline CDR1 is SGHRS and CDR2 YFSETQ. These data come from a study of identical twins. General study points: Abundant cord blood beta clonotypes carried fewer insertions; memory repertoires showed none.

TCRdb reanalysed the 5' RACE reads using MiXCR and keeps one entry per CDR3 protein. The repertoire includes hundreds of thousands of distinct CDR3 sequences, 21% of them detected once, and roughly 4% sits in the top ten. This same sample was also taken into another study, of T cells expressing NK-cell markers.

The chain employs TRBV5-1 and TRBJ2-3, with no clear D. Sequenced: PBMCs. This receptor was obtained from a young woman in good health. The CDR3 region has the DNA TGCGCCAGCAGCCCCGACCACGATACGCAGTATTTT. As protein: CASSPDHDTQYF.